This entry describes one T cell receptor beta chain. This specimen belongs to a study of blood T cell repertoires in COVID-19. Authors' methods: Counts of nucleated cells, estimated from reference gene primer amplification, were obtained. Repertoires were generated with immunoSEQ multiplex PCR, while TCRdb's copy carries only in-frame clones and drops some. D and trimming come from the DNA, and the V and J calls and clone size come from that table. The table has roughly 290,000 clones, around 87% seen once; the top ten hold approximately 2.2%. Trimming pared 6 bases from V and 8 bases from J, leaving 5 bases between. The CDR3 extends over 11 amino acids. The germline gives CDR1 MDHEN, CDR2 SYDVKM.

The TCR was taken from a woman in her twenties or thirties who had recovered from COVID-19. Input material: peripheral blood. This chain joins TRBV28 and TRBJ1-6, with D unresolved. The CDR3 reads CASSLDSPLHF. The CDR3 nucleotides are TGTGCCAGCAGCCTCGATTCACCCCTCCACTTT.